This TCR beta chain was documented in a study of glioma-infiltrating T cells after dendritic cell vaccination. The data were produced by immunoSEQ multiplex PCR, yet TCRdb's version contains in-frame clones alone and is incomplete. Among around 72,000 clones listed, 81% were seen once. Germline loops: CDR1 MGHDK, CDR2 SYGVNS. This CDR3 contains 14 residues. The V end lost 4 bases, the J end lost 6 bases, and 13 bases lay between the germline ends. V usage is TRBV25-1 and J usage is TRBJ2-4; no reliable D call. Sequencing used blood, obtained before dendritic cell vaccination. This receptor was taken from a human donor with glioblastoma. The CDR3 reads CASSAPSPGNIQYF. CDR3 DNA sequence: TGTGCCAGCAGTGCACCCTCCCCCGGAAACATTCAGTACTTC.